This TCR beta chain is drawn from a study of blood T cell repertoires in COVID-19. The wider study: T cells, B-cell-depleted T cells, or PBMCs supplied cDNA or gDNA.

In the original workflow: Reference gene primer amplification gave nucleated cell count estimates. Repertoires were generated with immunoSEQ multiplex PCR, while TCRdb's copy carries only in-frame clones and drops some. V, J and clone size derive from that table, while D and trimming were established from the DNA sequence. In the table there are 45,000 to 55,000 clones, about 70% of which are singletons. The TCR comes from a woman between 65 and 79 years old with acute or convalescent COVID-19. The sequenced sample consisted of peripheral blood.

This chain's CDR3 is CASSYQQSFNSPLHF. In DNA, the CDR3 is TGTGCCAGCAGCTACCAACAGAGCTTCAATTCACCCCTCCACTTT. The chain is built from TRBV11-2 and TRBJ1-6; D ambiguous. V was pared by 4 bases and J by 7 bases, with 14 bases between. CDR1 and CDR2 (germline): SGHAT, FQNNGV. The CDR3 runs 15 residues.